This T cell receptor (beta chain) was retrieved from a study of blood T cells in healthy people across ages. The study's findings and limits: Diversity was higher, and naive CD4+ cells more numerous, in long-lived donors than in aged donors.

The second PCR ran roughly 7 to 12 cycles with a sample-barcoded 5' primer and J-beta primers. TCRdb redid the calling of the 5' RACE reads with MiXCR, one entry per CDR3 protein. This sample has about 940,000 distinct CDR3 sequences, with roughly 48% found just once. No fewer than 6 micrograms of total RNA were isolated from every sample. Comment on this clonotype: What it binds is unknown.

This sequence originates from a young man in good health. Sequencing input: blood.

CDR3 nucleotide sequence: TGTGCCTGGAGCATCACTAGGTTCGGCGCAGATACGCAGTATTTT. Protein: CAWSITRFGADTQYF. The gene calls are TRBV30 and TRBJ2-3, with D perhaps TRBD2 (5 bases). The V and J ends lost 3 bases and 4 bases respectively, with 17 bases between them. The CDR3 has 15 amino acids. Looked up from germline, CDR1 is GTSNPN and CDR2 is SVGIG (reference sequence). Supplemented by reference TRBV30 and TRBJ2-3, the full variable domain reads SQTIHQWPATLVQPVGSPLSLECTVEGTSNPNLYWYRQAAGRGLQLLFYSVGIGQISSEVPQNLSASRPQDRQFILSSKKLLLSDSGFYLCAWSITRFGADTQYFGPGTRLTVL.